The 22 T cell receptor beta chains presented below share a single source sample, sequenced in a study of a mutant IDH1 vaccine in newly diagnosed glioma. The data were produced by immunoSEQ multiplex PCR, yet TCRdb's version contains in-frame clones alone and is incomplete. Of tens of thousands of clones in the sample, approximately 85% were seen once. Time point: baseline, week 1 (first vaccination visit). Stated treatment: pre-vaccination baseline after standard-of-care therapy. The specimen comprised PBMCs, sampled from a glioma patient treated with radiotherapy, temozolomide or both. Source of these receptors: a man aged 45 to 65 with glioma.

The chain has TRBV30 and TRBJ2-7; 8 bases are a match to TRBD1. From germline, CDR1 is GTSNPN and CDR2 SVGIG (reference sequence). Trimming removed 5 bases from V and 6 bases from J; junction bases left unmatched: 9. The CDR3 consists of 13 residues. The CDR3 is CAWVGTGYIEQYF. The CDR3 DNA reads as TGTGCCTGGGTCGGGACAGGTTATATCGAGCAGTACTTC.

Here the CDR3 DNA reads TGTGCCAGTACCTCTCGGGACAGGGTTGGCGAGCAGTACTTC. Its protein is CASTSRDRVGEQYF. The chain employs TRBV19 and TRBJ2-7, with 9 bases lining up with TRBD1. V was clipped by 7 bases and J by 6 bases; unmatched bases: 10. CDR1 is LNHDA and CDR2 is SQIVND in the germline V gene (reference sequence). The CDR3 has 14 residues.

The chain carries TRBV30 and TRBJ2-5; no definite D call. CDR1 is GTSNPN and CDR2 is SVGIG in the germline V gene (reference sequence). The V and J ends lost 8 bases and 2 bases respectively, with 9 bases between them. The CDR3 runs 11 residues. Here the CDR3 DNA reads TGTGCCCGGGCCAGTCAAGAGACCCAGTACTTC. Its protein product is CARASQETQYF.

In this sample, this clone turned up a few times. The V and J genes are TRBV11-2 and TRBJ2-4, with D perhaps matching TRBD2 (7 bases). This CDR3 region has 14 residues. Trimming shortened V by 5 bases and J by 15 bases, and 23 bases separated the two germline ends. Germline V gene data show CDR1 as SGHAT and CDR2 as FQNNGV. The CDR3 nucleotides are TGTGCCAGCAGCCCAGCTCAGGGAGGGGGTTTCTCGTACTTC. This codes for CASSPAQGGGFSYF.

This chain connects TRBV6-5 to TRBJ1-2; no reliable D call. V was cut by 7 bases and J by 8 bases, with 17 bases left in between. The germline CDR1 and CDR2 sequences are MNHEY and SVGAGI. This CDR3 has 13 residues. The CDR3 spells CASTPRRTTGYTF. As DNA, the CDR3 is TGTGCCAGCACCCCCAGACGAACGACCGGCTACACCTTC.

The rearrangement joins TRBV10-1 to TRBJ1-2; D might be TRBD1 (5 bases). This CDR3 contains 12 residues. From germline, CDR1 is WNHNN and CDR2 SYGVQD (reference sequence). V was clipped by 4 bases and J by 7 bases, with 10 bases between them. The CDR3 DNA reads TGCGCCAGCAGTGGGGGGGGTCCTGGCTACACCTTC. Translated: CASSGGGPGYTF.

The CDR3 DNA reads TGCAGTGCATGCGGCTCCCTTAATGAAAAACTGTTTTTT. Translated: CSACGSLNEKLFF. The chain employs TRBV29-1 and TRBJ1-4, with D uncertain. CDR1 is SQVTM, CDR2 ANQGSEA, per germline. This CDR3 is built from 13 residues.

The CDR3 region has the DNA TGTGCCAGCTCACCAGGGGGCGTACCGAACACCGGGGAGCTGTTTTTT. Translation: CASSPGGVPNTGELFF. The chain uses TRBV18 and TRBJ2-2; a weak D match, TRBD1 (6 bases). The CDR3 length is 16 residues. V lost 2 bases and J lost 0, with 10 bases in between. Per germline, CDR1 KGHSH and CDR2 LQKENI.

The chain is built from TRBV6-5 and TRBJ2-3; D possibly corresponds to TRBD2 (6 bases). V was shortened by 6 bases and J by 3 bases, with 10 bases between the two germline ends. The CDR3 sequence is 13 residues long. Germline assignment: CDR1 MNHEY and CDR2 SVGAGI. The chain's CDR3 is CASRGGATDTQYF. CDR3 bases: TGTGCCAGCAGGGGGGGAGCGACAGATACGCAGTATTTT.

With respect to this clone: Other DNA variants within this sample encode the same CDR3. The CDR3 loop is CASSPLADSGANVLTF. The CDR3 DNA reads TGTGCCAGCTCACCATTAGCAGACTCTGGGGCCAACGTCCTGACTTTC. The chain carries TRBV18 and TRBJ2-6; no firm D call. The V gene's germline CDR1 is KGHSH and CDR2 LQKENI. V was trimmed by 2 bases and J by 0 bases, leaving 8 bases between them. The CDR3 is made up of 16 amino acids.

This rearrangement joins TRBV27 to TRBJ2-7; D may be TRBD1 or TRBD2 (5 bases each). The CDR3 loop spans 13 amino acids. Looked up from germline, CDR1 is MNHEY and CDR2 is SMNVEV (reference sequence). The ends were cut back, 3 bases at V and 7 bases at J, with 13 bases in the middle. CDR3 nucleotide sequence: TGTGCCAGCAGTTTCAGCCGGGGCGGGGAGCAGTACTTC. Protein: CASSFSRGGEQYF.

The table lists this clone with a count of one. The V gene is TRBV5-1, the J gene TRBJ1-4; D perhaps matches TRBD1 (5 bases). This CDR3 comprises 15 residues. Trimming removed 0 bases at V and 8 bases at J, with 14 bases between. From germline, CDR1 is SGHRS and CDR2 YFSETQ. The CDR3 loop reads CASSLGAGRSEKLFF. The CDR3 bases are TGCGCCAGCAGCTTGGGTGCAGGGAGGTCCGAAAAACTGTTTTTT.

This clone was recorded only once. V is TRBV4-1 and J is TRBJ2-4, with a possible D match to TRBD2 (6 bases). Germline CDR1 is MGHRA and CDR2 is YSYEKL. V was trimmed by 3 bases and J by 9 bases, leaving 24 bases between them. The CDR3 has 17 residues. The CDR3 reads CASSQALMSAPRGIQYF. CDR3 nucleotide sequence: TGCGCCAGCAGCCAGGCCTTGATGAGCGCTCCGCGGGGCATTCAGTACTTC.

The rearrangement joins TRBV7-8 to TRBJ2-7; D unclear. The CDR3 runs 13 residues. Germline-derived CDR1 and CDR2 are SGHVS and FQNEAQ. The V and J ends lost 5 bases and 3 bases respectively, with 11 bases between them. CDR3 region: CASSVRWYYEQYF. CDR3 in DNA: TGTGCCAGCAGCGTCCGCTGGTACTACGAGCAGTACTTC.

V is TRBV9 and J is TRBJ1-1; the match to TRBD1 covers 12 bases. Germline V gene data show CDR1 as SGDLS and CDR2 as YYNGEE. V lost 0 bases, J lost 3 bases, and 3 bases stayed unmatched. The CDR3 has 16 amino acids. This CDR3 is CASSVGDRGLYTEAFF. DNA of the CDR3: TGTGCCAGCAGCGTAGGGGACAGGGGGCTGTACACTGAAGCTTTCTTT.

The chain links TRBV5-6 to TRBJ1-1, with 7 bases aligning to TRBD1. The V and J ends lost 3 bases and 10 bases, in that order; junction bases with no gene match: 9. The germline V gene encodes CDR1 SGHDT and CDR2 YYEEEE. The CDR3 length is 13 residues. The CDR3 DNA sequence: TGTGCCAGCAGCTCCCGGACAGGAACCGGAGCTTTCTTT. The encoded protein is CASSSRTGTGAFF. The variable domain in full, with the rest retrieved from reference TRBV5-6 and TRBJ1-1, is DAGVTQSPTHLIKTRGQQVTLRCSPKSGHDTVSWYQQALGQGPQFIFQYYEEEERQRGNFPDRFSGHQFPNYSSELNVNALLLGDSALYLCASSSRTGTGAFFGQGTRLTVV.

There are a few counts of this clone. The sample has other DNA sequences that encode this CDR3 too. The J gene is TRBJ1-1, the V gene TRBV7-9; no clear D. The CDR3 consists of 13 residues. Germline V gene sequence: CDR1 SEHNR, CDR2 FQNEAQ (reference sequence). Trimming left V 1 base short and J 1 base short, with 4 bases between. The CDR3 bases are TGTGCCAGCAGCTTAGAGGGGAACACTGAAGCTTTCTTT. This sequence encodes CASSLEGNTEAFF.

The chain joins TRBV7-9 to TRBJ2-7; D gene unclear. The CDR3 extends over 15 amino acids. The ends were cut back, 3 bases at V and 7 bases at J, with 19 bases in the middle. Germline CDR1 reads SEHNR; CDR2 reads FQNEAQ (reference sequence). CDR3 sequence (DNA): TGTGCCAGCAGCTTGTTTCGAATTCAGGTCGGGGAGCAGTACTTC. Protein: CASSLFRIQVGEQYF.

This rearrangement joins TRBV5-1 to TRBJ1-1; TRBD1 agrees at 8 bases. The CDR3 has 15 residues. CDR1 and CDR2 (germline): SGHRS, YFSETQ. The J segment lost 4 bases and the V segment lost 2 bases, leaving 7 bases of the junction unmatched. The CDR3 spells CASSFRTGRATEAFF. CDR3 sequence (DNA): TGCGCCAGCAGCTTCAGGACAGGGAGGGCCACTGAAGCTTTCTTT.

This clone has more than one count but fewer than ten. Within the sample, other DNA sequences also encode this same CDR3. This chain uses TRBV25-1 with TRBJ2-7, with D possibly matching TRBD2 (6 bases). The CDR3 is 12 residues long. The V gene's germline CDR1 is MGHDK and CDR2 SYGVNS. V lost 6 bases and J lost 0, with 6 bases in between. CDR3 loop: CASSGSSYEQYF. The CDR3 DNA reads TGTGCCAGCAGCGGGAGCTCCTACGAGCAGTACTTC.

In this sample, this clone turned up once. Here the CDR3 DNA reads TGTGCCAGCAGTGGGACAGGGATGACCGGGGAGCTGTTTTTT. It codes for CASSGTGMTGELFF. The chain is built from TRBV25-1 and TRBJ2-2, with TRBD1 matching over 8 bases. The CDR3 extends over 14 amino acids. Germline CDR1 MGHDK, CDR2 SYGVNS. The V segment lost 4 bases and the J segment 5 bases; nucleotides outside the gene matches: 3.

The V gene is TRBV5-6, the J gene TRBJ2-7; D is undetermined. There are 13 residues in the CDR3. Germline loops: CDR1 SGHDT, CDR2 YYEEEE. V was shortened by 4 bases and J by 8 bases, with 16 bases between the two germline ends. CDR3 sequence reads: CASSPGSTVKQYF. The CDR3 DNA reads as TGTGCCAGCAGCCCCGGGTCCACCGTCAAGCAGTACTTC.